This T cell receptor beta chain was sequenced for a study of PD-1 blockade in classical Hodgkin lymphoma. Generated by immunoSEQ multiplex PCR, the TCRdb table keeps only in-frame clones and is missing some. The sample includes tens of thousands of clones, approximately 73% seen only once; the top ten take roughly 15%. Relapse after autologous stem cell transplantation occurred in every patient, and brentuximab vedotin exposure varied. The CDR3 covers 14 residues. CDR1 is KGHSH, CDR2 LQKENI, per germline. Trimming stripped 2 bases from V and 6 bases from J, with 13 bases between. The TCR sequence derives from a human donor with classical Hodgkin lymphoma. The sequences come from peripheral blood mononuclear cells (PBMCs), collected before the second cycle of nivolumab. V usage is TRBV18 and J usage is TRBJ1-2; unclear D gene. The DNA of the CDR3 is TGTGCCAGCTCACCATCACACCTGACGAATGGCTACACCTTC. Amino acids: CASSPSHLTNGYTF.